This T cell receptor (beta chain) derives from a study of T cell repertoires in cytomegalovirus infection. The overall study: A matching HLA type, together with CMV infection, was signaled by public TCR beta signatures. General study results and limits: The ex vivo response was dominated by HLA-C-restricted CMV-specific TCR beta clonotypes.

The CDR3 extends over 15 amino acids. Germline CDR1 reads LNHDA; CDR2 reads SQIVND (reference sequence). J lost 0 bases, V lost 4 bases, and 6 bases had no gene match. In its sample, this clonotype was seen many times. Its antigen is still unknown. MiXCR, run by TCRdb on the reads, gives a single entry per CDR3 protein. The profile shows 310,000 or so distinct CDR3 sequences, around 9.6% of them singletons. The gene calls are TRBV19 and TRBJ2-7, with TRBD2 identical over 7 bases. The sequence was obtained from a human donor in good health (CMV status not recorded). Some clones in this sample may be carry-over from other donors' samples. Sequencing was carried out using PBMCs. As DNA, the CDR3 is TGTGCCAGTAGTACCCTGGGGGGGAGCTCCTACGAGCAGTACTTC. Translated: CASSTLGGSSYEQYF.